The source of this TCR beta chain is a study of T cells expressing NK-cell markers. CDR1 MNHNS and CDR2 SASEGT come from the germline V gene. The CDR3 runs to 18 residues. TCRdb reprocessed the 5' RACE reads and stores each CDR3 protein as one record, lacking DNA. The listing contains 140,000 or so distinct CDR3 sequences. The sequence was collected from a man younger than 35 in good health. The specimen sequenced was blood T cells: a sorted CD56 or NKG2C T cell subset, CD4+ or CD8+ T cells, or bulk PBMC T cells (not recorded which). The chain combines TRBV6-1 with TRBJ2-4. The CDR3 sequence: CASSEARFYTLAKNIQYF.